This T cell receptor (beta chain) was captured by sequencing in a study of T cell responses to AZD1222 COVID-19 vaccine. The germline V gene has CDR1 WNHNN and CDR2 SYGVQD (reference sequence). The CDR3 length is 12 residues. Trimming removed 3 bases at V and 5 bases at J, with 8 bases between. The repertoire was sequenced with immunoSEQ multiplex PCR; TCRdb's copy has only in-frame clones and lacks some. This sample yields about 140,000 clones, of which 70% to 90% are seen a single time; about 3% belongs to the top ten. The TCR sequence derives from an adult in good health. This chain connects TRBV10-1 to TRBJ2-7; TRBD1 might be the D (6 bases). Sequencing was performed on peripheral blood, taken on day 0 of AZD1222 vaccination. This CDR3 is CASSEEGDEQYF. The CDR3, as DNA: TGCGCCAGCAGTGAAGAGGGGGACGAGCAGTACTTC.